Below, 27 T cell receptor beta chains from the same sample are listed, as sequenced in a study of blood T cell repertoires in COVID-19. Only in-frame clones appear in the TCRdb table, and some are missing; sequencing was by immunoSEQ multiplex PCR. The sample lists around 260,000 clones; 75% to 90% were seen once. Sequencing used peripheral blood. The origin of the receptors is a man aged 25-45 years with active or convalescent COVID-19.

Only one count was recorded for this clone. The V gene is TRBV6-6, the J gene TRBJ1-1, with TRBD1 matching 9 bases. The CDR3 has 15 amino acids. The ends lost 6 bases at V and 0 bases at J; junction bases unmatched: 5. Per the germline V gene, CDR1 is MNHNY and CDR2 is SVGAGI (reference sequence). In DNA form, the CDR3 reads TGTGCCAGCAGACCCGACAGGGGGATGAACACTGAAGCTTTCTTT. Its translation is CASRPDRGMNTEAFF.

This clone was recorded only once. The rearrangement uses TRBV6-2 or TRBV6-3 and TRBJ1-1; weak D call: TRBD1 (6 bases). CDR3 size: 15 residues. Germline assignment: CDR1 MNHEY and CDR2 SVGEGT. V was pared by 5 bases and J by 5 bases, with 18 bases between. CDR3 loop: CASSPSGRGGTEAFF. For the CDR3, the DNA is TGTGCCAGCAGTCCCTCCGGCAGGGGAGGGACTGAAGCTTTCTTT.

This sequence joins TRBV30 and TRBJ2-1; perhaps TRBD1 as D (5 bases). Germline V gene lookup returns CDR1 GTSNPN and CDR2 SVGIG (reference sequence). The CDR3 runs 15 residues. V was shortened by 1 base and J by 8 bases, with 18 bases between the two germline ends. Written as DNA, the CDR3 is TGTGCCTGGAGTGAGTGGGGCCGGAGCCATGATGAGCAGTTCTTC. It translates to CAWSEWGRSHDEQFF.

This rearrangement joins TRBV5-8 to TRBJ2-1; perhaps TRBD2 as D (7 bases). The CDR3 loop spans 16 amino acids. Germline V lookup: CDR1 SGHTS, CDR2 YDEGEE. Trimming took off 4 bases at V and 5 bases at J, with 19 bases between the two ends. In DNA, the CDR3 is TGTGCCAGCAGCCGAGGGGGTGCGGGGGCGCACAATGAGCAGTTCTTC. It translates to CASSRGGAGAHNEQFF.

The chain is built from TRBV4-2 and TRBJ2-3; 10 bases are a match to TRBD2. Losses at the gene ends were 1 base for V and 1 base for J; bases not matched to a gene: 2. The CDR3 is made up of 16 amino acids. The V gene's germline CDR1 is LGHNA and CDR2 YNFKEQ. For the CDR3, the DNA is TGTGCCAGCAGCCAAGCAGCGGGGGGGCGCACAGATACGCAGTATTTT. The encoded protein is CASSQAAGGRTDTQYF.

This clone came up a few times. This chain connects TRBV18 to TRBJ2-1; the D gene is possibly TRBD2 (6 bases). The CDR3 consists of 17 residues. Germline CDR1 is KGHSH and CDR2 is LQKENI. Trimming took off 6 bases at V and 5 bases at J, with 23 bases between the two ends. The CDR3 DNA is TGTGCCAGCTCGCGATCCTTGTCATCGGGGGAAAACAATGAGCAGTTCTTC. As protein: CASSRSLSSGENNEQFF.

In its sample, this clone was seen once. V is TRBV30 and J is TRBJ1-5; D gene unclear. The CDR3 is 13 amino acids. Germline loops: CDR1 GTSNPN, CDR2 SVGIG (reference sequence). Trimming shortened V by 0 bases and J by 1 base, and 4 bases separated the two germline ends. Here the CDR3 DNA reads TGTGCCTGGAGTGTAGAGAGCAATCAGCCCCAGCATTTT. Protein product: CAWSVESNQPQHF.

V usage is TRBV2 and J usage is TRBJ2-5; no clear D. Germline CDR1 reads SNHLY; CDR2 reads FYNNEI. The CDR3 loop spans 15 amino acids. The V end lost 2 bases, the J end lost 1 base, and 11 bases lay between the germline ends. DNA for the CDR3: TGTGCCAGCAGTGAATTGCTAGGCCTCCAAGAGACCCAGTACTTC. It codes for CASSELLGLQETQYF.

This chain connects TRBV19 to TRBJ1-1; D may be TRBD1 (6 bases). Per the germline V gene, CDR1 is LNHDA and CDR2 is SQIVND (reference sequence). The germline V and J ends were trimmed by 6 bases and 2 bases, with 19 bases remaining between them. There are 16 residues in the CDR3. The CDR3 reads CASSPRQDTFNTEAFF. CDR3 nucleotides: TGTGCCAGTAGCCCTAGACAGGATACATTTAACACTGAAGCTTTCTTT. Variable domain in full (rest from reference TRBV19 and TRBJ1-1): DGGITQSPKYLFRKEGQNVTLSCEQNLNHDAMYWYRQDPGQGLRLIYYSQIVNDFQKGDIAEGYSVSREKKESFPLTVTSAQKNPTAFYLCASSPRQDTFNTEAFFGQGTRLTVV.

The count of this clone is one. The chain is built from TRBV7-2 and TRBJ2-3, with 11 bases that match TRBD2. Germline CDR1 is SGHTA and CDR2 is FQGNSA. V was clipped by 8 bases and J by 4 bases; unmatched bases: 5. The length of the CDR3 is 14 residues. CDR3 DNA sequence: TGTGCCAGCCAACTAGCGGGGGTCTCAGATACGCAGTATTTT. Residues: CASQLAGVSDTQYF.

This clone was picked up a small number of times. The V and J genes are TRBV11-2 and TRBJ2-2; D possibly corresponds to TRBD2 (6 bases). The V and J ends lost 5 bases and 4 bases respectively, with 11 bases between them. Germline CDR1 and CDR2: SGHAT and FQNNGV. The CDR3 length is 14 residues. This CDR3 reads CASSVDYTTGELFF. CDR3 nucleotides: TGTGCCAGCAGCGTGGACTATACCACCGGGGAGCTGTTTTTT.

V is TRBV7-7 and J is TRBJ1-3; D is undetermined. CDR3 length: 13 residues. Germline assignment: CDR1 SSHAT and CDR2 FNYEAQ (reference sequence). V was shortened by 3 bases and J by 1 base, with 4 bases between the two germline ends. The CDR3 DNA sequence: TGTGCCAGCAGCTTCGGTTCTGGAAACACCATATATTTT. This gives the protein CASSFGSGNTIYF.

This chain connects TRBV19 to TRBJ2-7; no firm D call. The V gene lost 2 bases and the J gene lost 4 bases, with 21 bases spanning the gap. Germline V gene data show CDR1 as LNHDA and CDR2 as SQIVND (reference sequence). The CDR3 consists of 17 residues. CDR3 bases: TGTGCCAGTAGTATAAAGACAACTGGCGAACTCTCTTACGAGCAGTACTTC. Encoded protein: CASSIKTTGELSYEQYF. Filled out from reference TRBV19 and TRBJ2-7, the complete variable domain reads DGGITQSPKYLFRKEGQNVTLSCEQNLNHDAMYWYRQDPGQGLRLIYYSQIVNDFQKGDIAEGYSVSREKKESFPLTVTSAQKNPTAFYLCASSIKTTGELSYEQYFGPGTRLTVT.

This chain joins TRBV28 and TRBJ2-1, with D unclear. The CDR3 extends over 15 amino acids. Germline lookup yields CDR1 MDHEN and CDR2 SYDVKM. Trimming pared 0 bases from V and 3 bases from J, leaving 9 bases between. CDR3 loop: CASSLWTSGYNEQFF. DNA for the CDR3: TGTGCCAGCAGTTTATGGACTTCCGGCTACAATGAGCAGTTCTTC.

This chain joins TRBV19 and TRBJ2-7, with TRBD2 as a possible D gene (5 bases). V was shortened by 3 bases and J by 3 bases, with 9 bases between the two germline ends. The CDR3 covers 13 residues. Germline CDR1 is LNHDA and CDR2 is SQIVND (reference sequence). In DNA, the CDR3 is TGTGCCAGTAGTATGGTAGCGTACTACGAGCAGTACTTC. Its translation: CASSMVAYYEQYF.

The chain combines TRBV11-2 with TRBJ1-1; D ambiguous. The CDR3 contains 14 residues. V dropped 1 base and J dropped 0 bases, with 6 bases sitting between them. CDR1 is SGHAT and CDR2 is FQNNGV in the germline V gene. The CDR3 sequence is CASSLAGLNTEAFF. The CDR3 DNA reads as TGTGCCAGCAGCTTAGCAGGTCTGAACACTGAAGCTTTCTTT.

This clone was seen just once. The chain has TRBV6-1 and TRBJ2-5, with TRBD1 as a possible D gene (5 bases). Trimming stripped 0 bases from V and 12 bases from J, with 17 bases between. Germline CDR1 reads MNHNS; CDR2 reads SASEGT. The length of the CDR3 is 14 residues. CDR3 coding DNA: TGTGCCAGCAGTGAAGCTGAGGAAAAGGGGAAGAAGTACTTC. This encodes CASSEAEEKGKKYF.

V is TRBV27 and J is TRBJ1-3, with D maybe TRBD1 (5 bases). Germline CDR1 and CDR2: MNHEY and SMNVEV (reference sequence). CDR3 size: 16 residues. Trimming cost V 5 bases and J 2 bases, with 16 bases left between them. The CDR3: CASSPDFRVTGNTIYF. CDR3 nucleotides: TGTGCCAGCAGTCCTGACTTCAGGGTTACTGGAAACACCATATATTTT.

This clone was counted between two and nine times. The rearrangement uses TRBV6-1 and TRBJ1-6, with 10 bases lining up with TRBD1. V shed 1 base and J 9 bases; nucleotides not matched to a gene: 0. Germline values: CDR1 MNHNS, CDR2 SASEGT. The CDR3 is 14 residues long. This CDR3 is CASSEGQGASPLHF. The CDR3 nucleotides are TGTGCCAGCAGTGAAGGACAGGGGGCTTCACCCCTCCACTTT.

The J gene is TRBJ2-5, the V gene TRBV5-1, with TRBD1 identical over 9 bases. V was clipped by 3 bases and J by 4 bases; unmatched bases: 4. This CDR3 is 14 amino acids long. The germline CDR1 and CDR2 sequences are SGHRS and YFSETQ. The CDR3 protein is CASSSRGQGETQYF. CDR3 in DNA: TGCGCCAGCAGCTCTAGGGGACAGGGAGAGACCCAGTACTTC.

This clone occurred once. The chain recombines TRBV29-1 with TRBJ2-2; 7 bases align to TRBD1. Germline V gene lookup returns CDR1 SQVTM and CDR2 ANQGSEA. CDR3 length equals 14 residues. Unmatched junction bases numbered 8, after V lost 4 bases and J lost 6 bases. The CDR3 is CSVGITGEPGELFF. The CDR3 DNA follows: TGCAGCGTTGGAATCACAGGGGAACCCGGGGAGCTGTTTTTT.

The V gene is TRBV14, the J gene TRBJ2-7, with a possible D match to TRBD1 (5 bases). Germline CDR1 and CDR2: SGHDN and FVKESK. The CDR3 consists of 14 residues. Trimming left V 4 bases short and J 2 bases short, with 12 bases between. CDR3 in DNA: TGTGCCAGCAGCCCGTGGGGCGGAACCTACGAGCAGTACTTC. Its translation is CASSPWGGTYEQYF.

The chain joins TRBV7-9 to TRBJ2-3; TRBD2 matches at 13 bases. V was pared by 4 bases and J by 0 bases, with 10 bases of the junction left unmatched. The CDR3 totals 19 residues. Germline V gene data show CDR1 as SEHNR and CDR2 as FQNEAQ (reference sequence). The CDR3 DNA follows: TGTGCCAGCAGCTCCCCGACTAGCGGGGGGCCGGATAGCACAGATACGCAGTATTTT. Residues: CASSSPTSGGPDSTDTQYF.

V usage is TRBV2 and J usage is TRBJ1-6; D is perhaps TRBD1 (6 bases). This CDR3 is built from 17 residues. Germline V gene lookup returns CDR1 SNHLY and CDR2 FYNNEI. V was pared by 6 bases and J by 3 bases, with 18 bases between. CDR3 protein: CASSKTGGTNYNSPLHF. In DNA form, the CDR3 reads TGTGCCAGCAGCAAAACGGGGGGGACAAACTATAATTCACCCCTCCACTTT.

V is TRBV4-3 and J is TRBJ2-2; 13 bases fit TRBD2. Germline CDR1 LGHNA, CDR2 YSLEER. There are 16 residues in the CDR3. J lost 5 bases, V lost 3 bases, and 3 bases had no gene match. The CDR3 DNA reads TGCGCCAGCAGCCACGGACTAGCGGGAGCAACCGGGGAGCTGTTTTTT. Translating it yields CASSHGLAGATGELFF.

The V call is TRBV6-5, the J call TRBJ1-1, with TRBD1 matching over 9 bases. The CDR3 runs 12 residues. J was trimmed by 8 bases and V by 6 bases; bases with no gene match: 4. Germline values: CDR1 MNHEY, CDR2 SVGAGI. The CDR3 region is CASRYTGGEAFF. In nucleotides, the CDR3 is TGTGCCAGCAGGTATACAGGGGGCGAAGCTTTCTTT.

This CDR3 is CASRQSQMNTEAFF. CDR3 nucleotide sequence: TGTGCCAGCAGGCAATCACAGATGAACACTGAAGCTTTCTTT. The chain carries TRBV2 and TRBJ1-1; D uncertain. The CDR3 is 14 amino acids. Trimming cost V 6 bases and J 0 bases, with 11 bases left between them. Per the germline V gene, CDR1 is SNHLY and CDR2 is FYNNEI.